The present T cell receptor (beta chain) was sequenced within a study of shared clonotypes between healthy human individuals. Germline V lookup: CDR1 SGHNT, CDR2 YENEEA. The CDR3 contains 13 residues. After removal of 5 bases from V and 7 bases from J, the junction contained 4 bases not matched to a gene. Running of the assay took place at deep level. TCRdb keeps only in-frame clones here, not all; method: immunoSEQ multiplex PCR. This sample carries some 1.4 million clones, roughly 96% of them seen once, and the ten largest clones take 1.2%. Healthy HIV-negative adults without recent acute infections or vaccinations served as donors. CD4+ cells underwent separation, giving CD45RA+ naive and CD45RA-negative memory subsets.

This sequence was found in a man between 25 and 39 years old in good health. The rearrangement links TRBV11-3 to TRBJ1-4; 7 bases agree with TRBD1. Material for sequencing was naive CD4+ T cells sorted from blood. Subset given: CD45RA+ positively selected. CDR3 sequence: CASSNRGSEKLFF. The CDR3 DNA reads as TGTGCCAGCAGCAACAGGGGAAGTGAAAAACTGTTTTTT.